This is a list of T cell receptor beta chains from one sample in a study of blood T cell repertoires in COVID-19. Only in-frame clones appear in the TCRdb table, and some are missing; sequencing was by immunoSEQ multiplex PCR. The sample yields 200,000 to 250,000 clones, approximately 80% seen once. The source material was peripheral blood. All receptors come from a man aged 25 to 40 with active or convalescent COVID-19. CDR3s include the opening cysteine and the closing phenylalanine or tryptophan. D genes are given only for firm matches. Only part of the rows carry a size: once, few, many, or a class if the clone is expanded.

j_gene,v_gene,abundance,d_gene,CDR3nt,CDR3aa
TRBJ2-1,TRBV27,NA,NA,TGTGCCAGCAGTTTATCTGAGGGTCGTAATGAGCAGTTCTTC,CASSLSEGRNEQFF
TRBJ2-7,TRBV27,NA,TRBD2,TGTGCCAGTGTACATTCTAGCGGGCTCTCCTACGAGCAGTACTTC,CASVHSSGLSYEQYF
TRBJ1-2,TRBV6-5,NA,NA,TGTGCCAGCAGTTACATTGGGGGGGGTGGCTACACCTTC,CASSYIGGGGYTF
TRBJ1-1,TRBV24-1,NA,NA,TGTGCCACCAGTGGGGCGAGGAACACTGAAGCTTTCTTT,CATSGARNTEAFF
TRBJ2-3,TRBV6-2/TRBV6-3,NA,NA,TGTGCCAGCAGGTACAACGAAGGGGGTCTCGAAAGCACAGATACGCAGTATTTT,CASRYNEGGLESTDTQYF
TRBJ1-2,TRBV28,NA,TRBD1,TGTGCCAGCACACTCTCGGACAGGGCCGCGGGGGGCTACACCTTC,CASTLSDRAAGGYTF
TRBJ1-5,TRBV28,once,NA,TGTGCCAGCAGACTCCTACAGGGCCAGCCCCAGCATTTT,CASRLLQGQPQHF
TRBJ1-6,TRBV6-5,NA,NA,TGTGCCAGCGCACGGGCAGGGGATTCACCCCTCCACTTT,CASARAGDSPLHF
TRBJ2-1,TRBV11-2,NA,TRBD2,TGTGCCAGCAGCTTAGCCGGGAGGTTCTACAATGAGCAGTTCTTC,CASSLAGRFYNEQFF
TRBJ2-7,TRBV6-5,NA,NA,TGTGCCAGCCGCAAAGGAGGGTACGAGCAGTACTTC,CASRKGGYEQYF
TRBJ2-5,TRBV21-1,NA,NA,TGTGCCAGCATGTCACGACTAGCGGGGGCCCAAGAGACCCAGTACTTC,CASMSRLAGAQETQYF